Listed below are T cell receptor beta chains from one sample, sequenced in a study of regulatory T cells in long-lasting Graves disease. TCRdb independently ran MiXCR on the multiplex PCR reads; one entry per CDR3 protein. The sample shows approximately 400,000 distinct CDR3 sequences, 15% of them seen only once. In addition, the sample was reused for a study of T cells in Graves' hyperthyroidism and ophthalmopathy.

This sample comprised peripheral blood mononuclear cells (PBMCs), obtained at new diagnosis, from a patient treated with antithyroid drugs. The source is a woman in her 30s with Graves disease. Each CDR3 is given with its conserved first and last residue. D genes are given only for firm matches. The listing skips clone size in some rows; elsewhere it reads once, few, many or a size class.

V: TRBV30
J: TRBJ1-6
size: many
D: NA
DNA: TGTGCCTGGACAAAGAATAATAATTCACCCCTCCACTTT
CDR3: CAWTKNNNSPLHF

V: TRBV27
J: TRBJ2-1
size: few
D: TRBD2
DNA: TGTGCCAGCAGTTTAGCCGGACTAGCGGGCGCGTTCTTC
CDR3: CASSLAGLAGAFF

V: TRBV5-1
J: TRBJ2-1
size: few
D: TRBD1
DNA: TGCGCCAGCAGCCTGGGGACAGTGAGCGATGAGCAGTTCTTC
CDR3: CASSLGTVSDEQFF

V: TRBV20-1
J: TRBJ1-5
size: many
D: TRBD1
DNA: TGCAGTGCTAGAGATATACAGGGGTTCCCCAATCAGCCCCAGCATTTT
CDR3: CSARDIQGFPNQPQHF

V: TRBV29-1
J: TRBJ1-1
size: NA
D: NA
DNA: TGCAGCGTTGAAATTGGGGGGGGGAACACTGAAGCTTTCTTT
CDR3: CSVEIGGGNTEAFF

V: TRBV4-2
J: TRBJ2-1
size: few
D: NA
DNA: TGTGCCAGCAGCCAAAGGGGGTATGAGCAGTTCTTC
CDR3: CASSQRGYEQFF

V: TRBV29-1
J: TRBJ2-3
size: many
D: TRBD2
DNA: TGCAGCGTTGATAGCGGGAGGACTCAGGATACGCAGTATTTT
CDR3: CSVDSGRTQDTQYF

V: TRBV20-1
J: TRBJ2-7
size: few
D: TRBD2
DNA: TGCAGTGCTAGAGAACCAATTGCTCCCGGGACTAGCGGGAGTTTCCCTGTATGCGAGCAGTACTTC
CDR3: CSAREPIAPGTSGSFPVCEQYF

V: TRBV7-9
J: TRBJ1-2
size: NA
D: NA
DNA: TGTGCCAGCAGCTTTACAGGGCCCTCCTATGGCTACACCTTC
CDR3: CASSFTGPSYGYTF

V: TRBV7-2
J: TRBJ2-7
size: NA
D: NA
DNA: TGTGCCAGCAGCTCCTCCCCCCGGGGCGTCTACGAGCAGTACTTC
CDR3: CASSSSPRGVYEQYF

V: TRBV5-1
J: TRBJ2-5
size: NA
D: NA
DNA: TGCGCCAGCAGCCACGGACTGTACCAAGAGACCCAGTACTTC
CDR3: CASSHGLYQETQYF

V: TRBV5-1
J: TRBJ1-1
size: many
D: TRBD1
DNA: TGCGCCAGCCGTGGACAGGGACATATTATGAACACTGAAGCTTTCTTT
CDR3: CASRGQGHIMNTEAFF

V: TRBV29-1
J: TRBJ2-2
size: few
D: TRBD2
DNA: TGCAGCGCTGTAGCGGGAAGCGGGGAGCTGTTTTTT
CDR3: CSAVAGSGELFF

V: TRBV29-1
J: TRBJ2-1
size: many
D: TRBD2
DNA: TGCAGCGCCGGACTAGTTGTGCCTGAGCAGTTCTTC
CDR3: CSAGLVVPEQFF

V: TRBV5-5
J: TRBJ2-3
size: many
D: NA
DNA: TGTGCCAGCAGAGCGGAGATAAGCACAGATACGCAGTATTTT
CDR3: CASRAEISTDTQYF

V: TRBV6-9
J: TRBJ1-5
size: once
D: NA
DNA: TGTGCCAGCAGTTACCCTTCAGCAGGGTTCCTCCTTAGCAATCAGCCCCAGCATTTT
CDR3: CASSYPSAGFLLSNQPQHF

V: TRBV4-1
J: TRBJ2-2
size: NA
D: TRBD2
DNA: TGCGCCAGCAGCCAAGCACTAGCGGGAGTCAACACCGGGGAGCTGTTTTTT
CDR3: CASSQALAGVNTGELFF

V: TRBV6-2/TRBV6-3
J: TRBJ2-2
size: many
D: NA
DNA: TGTGCCAGCAGTTACTGGACTGAGGGCCCCGGGGAGCTGTTTTTT
CDR3: CASSYWTEGPGELFF

V: TRBV9
J: TRBJ1-5
size: many
D: NA
DNA: TGTGCCAGCAGCGTATGCCTGAGCAGCCATCAGCCCCAGCATTTT
CDR3: CASSVCLSSHQPQHF

V: TRBV3-1
J: TRBJ2-5
size: many
D: TRBD2
DNA: TGTGCCAGCAGCCAAGATATGGCTAGCGGGAGGGAGACCCAGTACTTC
CDR3: CASSQDMASGRETQYF

V: TRBV29-1
J: TRBJ1-4
size: many
D: NA
DNA: TGCAGCGTTCGCACCAGAGGTGGGGAAAAACTGTTTTTT
CDR3: CSVRTRGGEKLFF

V: TRBV6-5
J: TRBJ2-7
size: few
D: NA
DNA: TGTGCCAGCAGTTACCTGTCCCCCCGGTCGGCCGAGCAGTACTTC
CDR3: CASSYLSPRSAEQYF

V: TRBV7-9
J: TRBJ2-5
size: NA
D: NA
DNA: TGTGCCAGCAGCACTAACCCCGGCAGGTCAGAGACCCAGTACTTC
CDR3: CASSTNPGRSETQYF

V: TRBV3-1
J: TRBJ2-5
size: many
D: TRBD2
DNA: TGTGCCAGCAGCCAAGTTCCCGAGAGGACTAGCGGGAAAGGAGAGACCCAGTACTTC
CDR3: CASSQVPERTSGKGETQYF

V: TRBV24-1
J: TRBJ1-2
size: NA
D: NA
DNA: TGTGCCACCAGTGAGGGCAGGGATAAGGATGGCTACACCTTC
CDR3: CATSEGRDKDGYTF

V: TRBV6-9
J: TRBJ1-2
size: many
D: NA
DNA: TGTGCCAGCAGTTACGCAGGGAACTATGGCTACACCTTC
CDR3: CASSYAGNYGYTF

V: TRBV7-2
J: TRBJ1-5
size: few
D: NA
DNA: TGTGCCAGCAGCTTACAGGGTGGAGTATATAGCAATCAGCCCCAGCATTTT
CDR3: CASSLQGGVYSNQPQHF

V: TRBV6-1
J: TRBJ2-2
size: many
D: TRBD2
DNA: TGTGCCAGCAGTGAAGCGGGGACTAGCGGGGTCACCGGGGAGCTGTTTTTT
CDR3: CASSEAGTSGVTGELFF

V: TRBV5-1
J: TRBJ2-5
size: NA
D: NA
DNA: TGCGCCAGCACCTCAGGGGGGCGCGGGGAGACCCAGTACTTC
CDR3: CASTSGGRGETQYF

V: TRBV30
J: TRBJ2-7
size: many
D: TRBD1
DNA: TGTGCCTGGAGCCTTACAGGGGGAGACTACGAGCAGTACTTC
CDR3: CAWSLTGGDYEQYF

V: TRBV11-1
J: TRBJ2-7
size: many
D: NA
DNA: TGTGCCAGCAGCTTAGCGCAGGTCGGCGAGCAGTACTTC
CDR3: CASSLAQVGEQYF

V: TRBV5-5
J: TRBJ1-4
size: few
D: NA
DNA: TGTGCCAGCAGCTTAGACAGGTGGAATGAAAAACTGTTTTTT
CDR3: CASSLDRWNEKLFF

V: TRBV18
J: TRBJ2-3
size: many
D: TRBD1
DNA: TGTGCCAGCTCGTCGCAGAACCCCGGGACAGGGGCAGATACGCAGTATTTT
CDR3: CASSSQNPGTGADTQYF

V: TRBV29-1
J: TRBJ2-3
size: NA
D: TRBD1
DNA: TGCAGCGTTACAGGGGCTCGAGATACGCAGTATTTT
CDR3: CSVTGARDTQYF

V: TRBV9
J: TRBJ2-5
size: NA
D: TRBD2
DNA: TGTGCCAGCAGCGTAGGGACTAGCAGCCAAGAGACCCAGTACTTC
CDR3: CASSVGTSSQETQYF

V: TRBV3-1
J: TRBJ2-1
size: many
D: NA
DNA: TGTGCCAGCAGTCTAGACTATGAGCAGTTCTTC
CDR3: CASSLDYEQFF